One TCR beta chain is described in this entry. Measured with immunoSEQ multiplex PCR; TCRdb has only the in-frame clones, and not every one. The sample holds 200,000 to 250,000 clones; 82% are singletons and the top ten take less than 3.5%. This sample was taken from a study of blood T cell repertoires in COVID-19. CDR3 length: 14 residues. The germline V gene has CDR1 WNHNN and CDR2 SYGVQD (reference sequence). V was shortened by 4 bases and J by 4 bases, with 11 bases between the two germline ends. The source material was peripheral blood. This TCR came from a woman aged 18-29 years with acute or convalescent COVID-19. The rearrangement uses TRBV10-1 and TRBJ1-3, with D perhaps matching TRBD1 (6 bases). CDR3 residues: CASSGGTPGNTIYF. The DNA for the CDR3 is TGCGCCAGCAGTGGTGGGACACCGGGAAACACCATATATTTT.